The clone carrying this T cell receptor (beta chain) was seen repeatedly, ten times or more. In TCRdb, the 5' RACE reads were re-called with MiXCR into one record per CDR3 protein. The sample lists about 63,000 distinct CDR3 sequences, roughly 16% occurring once. This entry comes from a study of T cells of healthy individuals. V shed 2 bases and J 6 bases; nucleotides not matched to a gene: 4. This CDR3 has 14 amino acids. Germline-derived CDR1 and CDR2 are MNHEY and SVGAGI. This clonotype was sampled from a human donor in good health. V usage is TRBV6-5 and J usage is TRBJ2-1; the match to TRBD2 covers 7 bases. The CDR3 DNA sequence: TGTGCCAGCAGTTACGCGGGAGTTTCCAATGAGCAGTTCTTC. It translates to CASSYAGVSNEQFF.